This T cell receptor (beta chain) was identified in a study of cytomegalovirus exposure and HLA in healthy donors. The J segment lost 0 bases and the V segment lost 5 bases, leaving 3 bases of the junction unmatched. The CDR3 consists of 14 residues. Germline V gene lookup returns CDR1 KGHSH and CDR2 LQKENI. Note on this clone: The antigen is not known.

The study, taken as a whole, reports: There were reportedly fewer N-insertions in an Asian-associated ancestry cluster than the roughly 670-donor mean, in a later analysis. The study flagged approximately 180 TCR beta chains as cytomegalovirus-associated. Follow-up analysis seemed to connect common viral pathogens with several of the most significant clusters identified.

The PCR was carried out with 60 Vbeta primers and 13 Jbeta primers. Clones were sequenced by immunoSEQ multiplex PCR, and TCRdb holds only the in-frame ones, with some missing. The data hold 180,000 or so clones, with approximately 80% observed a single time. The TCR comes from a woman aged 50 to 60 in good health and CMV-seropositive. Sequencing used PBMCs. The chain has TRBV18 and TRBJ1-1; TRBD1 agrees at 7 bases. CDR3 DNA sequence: TGTGCCAGCTCAATCGGGACAGTGAACACTGAAGCTTTCTTT. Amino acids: CASSIGTVNTEAFF.